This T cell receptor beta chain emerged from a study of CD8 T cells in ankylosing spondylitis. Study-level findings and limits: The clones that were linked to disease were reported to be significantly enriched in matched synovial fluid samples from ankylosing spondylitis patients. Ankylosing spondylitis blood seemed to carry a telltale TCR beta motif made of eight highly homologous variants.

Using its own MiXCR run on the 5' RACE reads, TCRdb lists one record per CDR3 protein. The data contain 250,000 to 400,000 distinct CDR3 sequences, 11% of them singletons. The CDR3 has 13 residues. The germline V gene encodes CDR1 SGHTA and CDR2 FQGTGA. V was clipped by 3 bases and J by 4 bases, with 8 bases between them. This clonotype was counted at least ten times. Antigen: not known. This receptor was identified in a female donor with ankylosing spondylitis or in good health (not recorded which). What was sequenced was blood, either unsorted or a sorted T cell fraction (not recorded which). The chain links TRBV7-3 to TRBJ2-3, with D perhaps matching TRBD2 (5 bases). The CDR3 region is CASSFPGADTQYF. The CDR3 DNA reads TGTGCCAGCAGCTTTCCCGGGGCAGATACGCAGTATTTT.